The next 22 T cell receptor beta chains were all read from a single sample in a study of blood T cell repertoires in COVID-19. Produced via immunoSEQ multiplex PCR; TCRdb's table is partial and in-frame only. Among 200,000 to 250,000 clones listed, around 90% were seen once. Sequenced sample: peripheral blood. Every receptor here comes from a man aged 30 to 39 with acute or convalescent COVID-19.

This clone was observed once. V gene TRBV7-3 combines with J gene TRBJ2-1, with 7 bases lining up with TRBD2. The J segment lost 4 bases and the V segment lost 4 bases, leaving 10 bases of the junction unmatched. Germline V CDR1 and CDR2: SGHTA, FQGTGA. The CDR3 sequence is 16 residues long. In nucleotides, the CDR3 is TGTGCCAGCAGCTCTCAACCTAGCGGTACGTACAATGAGCAGTTCTTC. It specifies CASSSQPSGTYNEQFF.

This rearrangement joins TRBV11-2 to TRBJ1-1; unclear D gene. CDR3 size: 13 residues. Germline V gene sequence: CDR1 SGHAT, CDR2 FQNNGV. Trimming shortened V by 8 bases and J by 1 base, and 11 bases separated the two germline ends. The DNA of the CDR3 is TGTGCCAGCTTGCTCGGTGAGAACACTGAAGCTTTCTTT. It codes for CASLLGENTEAFF.

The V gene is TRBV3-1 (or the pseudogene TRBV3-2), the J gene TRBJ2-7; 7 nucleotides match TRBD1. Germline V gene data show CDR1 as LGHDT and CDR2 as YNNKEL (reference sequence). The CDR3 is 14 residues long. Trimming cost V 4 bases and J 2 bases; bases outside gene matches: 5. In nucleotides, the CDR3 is TGTGCCAGCAGCCCTCGACAGGGCCCCTACGAGCAGTACTTC. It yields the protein CASSPRQGPYEQYF.

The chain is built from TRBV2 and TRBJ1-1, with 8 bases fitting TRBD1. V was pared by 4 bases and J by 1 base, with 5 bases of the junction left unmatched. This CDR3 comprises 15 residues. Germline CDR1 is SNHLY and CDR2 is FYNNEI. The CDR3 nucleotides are TGTGCCAGCAGTGCCGGACAGGGAGGGAACACTGAAGCTTTCTTT. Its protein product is CASSAGQGGNTEAFF. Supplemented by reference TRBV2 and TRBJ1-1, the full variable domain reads EPEVTQTPSHQVTQMGQEVILRCVPISNHLYFYWYRQILGQKVEFLVSFYNNEISEKSEIFDDQFSVERPDGSNFTLKIRSTKLEDSAMYFCASSAGQGGNTEAFFGQGTRLTVV.

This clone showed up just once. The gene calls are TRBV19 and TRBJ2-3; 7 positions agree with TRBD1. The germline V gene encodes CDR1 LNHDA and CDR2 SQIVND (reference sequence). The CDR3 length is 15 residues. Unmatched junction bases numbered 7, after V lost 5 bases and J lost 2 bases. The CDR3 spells CASSFGQVNTDTQYF. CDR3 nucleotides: TGTGCCAGTAGTTTTGGACAGGTGAACACAGATACGCAGTATTTT.

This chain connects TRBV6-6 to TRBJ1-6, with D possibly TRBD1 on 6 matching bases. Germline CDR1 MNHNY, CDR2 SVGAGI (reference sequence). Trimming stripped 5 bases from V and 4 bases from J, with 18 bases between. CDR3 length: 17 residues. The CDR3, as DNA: TGTGCCAGCAGTGGATCCGGGGACATTTTATATAATTCACCCCTCCACTTT. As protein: CASSGSGDILYNSPLHF.

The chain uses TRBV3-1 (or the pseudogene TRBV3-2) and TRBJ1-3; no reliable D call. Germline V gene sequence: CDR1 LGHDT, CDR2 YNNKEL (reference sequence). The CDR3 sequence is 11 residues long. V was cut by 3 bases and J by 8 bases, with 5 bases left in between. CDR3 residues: CASSHRDTIYF. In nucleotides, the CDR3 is TGTGCCAGCAGCCACCGGGACACCATATATTTT.

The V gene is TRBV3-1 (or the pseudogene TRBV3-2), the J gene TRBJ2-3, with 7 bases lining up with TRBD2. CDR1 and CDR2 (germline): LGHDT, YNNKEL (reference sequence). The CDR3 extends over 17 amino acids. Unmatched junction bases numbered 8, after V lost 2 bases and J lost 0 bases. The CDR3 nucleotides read TGTGCCAGCAGCCAAAGGTTCACTAGCGCTAGCACAGATACGCAGTATTTT. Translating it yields CASSQRFTSASTDTQYF.

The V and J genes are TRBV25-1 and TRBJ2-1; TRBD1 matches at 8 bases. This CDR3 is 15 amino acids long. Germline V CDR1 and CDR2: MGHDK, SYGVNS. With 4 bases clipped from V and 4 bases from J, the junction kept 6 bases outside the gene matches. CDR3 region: CASSASGQAYNEQFF. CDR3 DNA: TGTGCCAGCAGTGCCTCGGGACAGGCATACAATGAGCAGTTCTTC. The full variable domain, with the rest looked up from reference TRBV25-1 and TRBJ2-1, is EADIYQTPRYLVIGTGKKITLECSQTMGHDKMYWYQQDPGMELHLIHYSYGVNSTEKGDLSSESTVSRIRTEHFPLTLESARPSHTSQYLCASSASGQAYNEQFFGPGTRLTVL.

CDR3: CSVYGAGTSGVRNEQFF. The DNA of the CDR3 is TGCAGCGTTTACGGGGCCGGGACTAGCGGGGTTCGGAATGAGCAGTTCTTC. The V call is TRBV29-1, the J call TRBJ2-1; 13 positions match TRBD2. With V trimmed by 5 bases and J by 7 bases, 14 bases remained unmatched. The CDR3 sequence is 17 residues long. CDR1 is SQVTM and CDR2 is ANQGSEA in the germline V gene.

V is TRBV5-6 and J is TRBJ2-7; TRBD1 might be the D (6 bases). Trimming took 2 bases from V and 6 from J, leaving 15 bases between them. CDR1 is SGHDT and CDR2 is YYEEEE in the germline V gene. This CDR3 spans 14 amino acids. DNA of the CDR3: TGTGCCAGCAGCTTAGTTGGCAGGGGTCTCGAGCAGTACTTC. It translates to CASSLVGRGLEQYF. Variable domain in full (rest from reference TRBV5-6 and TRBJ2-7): DAGVTQSPTHLIKTRGQQVTLRCSPKSGHDTVSWYQQALGQGPQFIFQYYEEEERQRGNFPDRFSGHQFPNYSSELNVNALLLGDSALYLCASSLVGRGLEQYFGPGTRLTVT.

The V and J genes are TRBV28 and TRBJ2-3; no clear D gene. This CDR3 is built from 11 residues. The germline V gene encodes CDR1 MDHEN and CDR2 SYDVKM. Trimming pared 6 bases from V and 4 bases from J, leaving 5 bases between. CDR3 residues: CASRGADTQYF. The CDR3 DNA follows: TGTGCCAGCAGGGGCGCAGATACGCAGTATTTT.

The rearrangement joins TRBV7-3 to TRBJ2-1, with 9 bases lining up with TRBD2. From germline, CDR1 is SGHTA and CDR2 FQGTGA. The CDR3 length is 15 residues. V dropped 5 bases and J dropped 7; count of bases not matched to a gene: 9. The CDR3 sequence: CASSLRGGALNEQFF. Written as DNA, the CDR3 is TGTGCCAGCAGCCTACGCGGGGGGGCCCTAAATGAGCAGTTCTTC.

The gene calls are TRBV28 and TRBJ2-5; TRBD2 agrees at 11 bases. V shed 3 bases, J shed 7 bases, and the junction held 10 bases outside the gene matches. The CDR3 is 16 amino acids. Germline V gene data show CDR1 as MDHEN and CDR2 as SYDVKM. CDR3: CASSLVTSGKLGTQYF. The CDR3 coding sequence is TGTGCCAGCAGTTTGGTGACTAGCGGGAAGTTAGGGACCCAGTACTTC.

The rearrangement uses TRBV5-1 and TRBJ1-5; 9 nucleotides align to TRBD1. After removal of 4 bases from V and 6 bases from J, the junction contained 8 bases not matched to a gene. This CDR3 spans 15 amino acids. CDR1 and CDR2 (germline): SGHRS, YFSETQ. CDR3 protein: CASSRDGTGIQPQHF. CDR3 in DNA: TGCGCCAGCAGCCGAGACGGGACAGGGATTCAGCCCCAGCATTTT.

The CDR3 loop reads CATSKDRNYGYTF. CDR3 nucleotides: TGTGCCACCAGCAAAGACAGAAACTATGGCTACACCTTC. The rearrangement links TRBV15 to TRBJ1-2; perhaps TRBD1 as D (5 bases). The CDR3 covers 13 residues. Germline V CDR1 and CDR2: LNHNV, YYDKDF (reference sequence). The V end lost 4 bases, the J end lost 2 bases, and 8 bases lay between the germline ends.

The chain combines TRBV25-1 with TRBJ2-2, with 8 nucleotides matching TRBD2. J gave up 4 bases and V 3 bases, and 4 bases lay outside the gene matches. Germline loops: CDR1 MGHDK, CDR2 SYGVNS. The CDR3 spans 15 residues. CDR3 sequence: CASSDGGGSTGELFF. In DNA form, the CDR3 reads TGTGCCAGCAGTGACGGGGGGGGTAGCACCGGGGAGCTGTTTTTT.

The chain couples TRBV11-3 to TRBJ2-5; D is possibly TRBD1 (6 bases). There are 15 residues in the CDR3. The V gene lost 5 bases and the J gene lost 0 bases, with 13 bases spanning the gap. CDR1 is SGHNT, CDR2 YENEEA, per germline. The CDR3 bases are TGTGCCAGCAGCGACGCCACAGGGAACCAAGAGACCCAGTACTTC. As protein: CASSDATGNQETQYF.

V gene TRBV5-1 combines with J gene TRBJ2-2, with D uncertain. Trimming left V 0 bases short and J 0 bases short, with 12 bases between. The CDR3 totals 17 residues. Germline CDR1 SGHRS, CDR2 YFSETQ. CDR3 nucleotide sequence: TGCGCCAGCAGCTTGGGGCTCATCGTGGCGAACACCGGGGAGCTGTTTTTT. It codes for CASSLGLIVANTGELFF. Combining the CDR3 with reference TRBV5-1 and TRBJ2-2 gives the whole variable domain KAGVTQTPRYLIKTRGQQVTLSCSPISGHRSVSWYQQTPGQGLQFLFEYFSETQRNKGNFPGRFSGRQFSNSRSEMNVSTLELGDSALYLCASSLGLIVANTGELFFGEGSRLTVL.

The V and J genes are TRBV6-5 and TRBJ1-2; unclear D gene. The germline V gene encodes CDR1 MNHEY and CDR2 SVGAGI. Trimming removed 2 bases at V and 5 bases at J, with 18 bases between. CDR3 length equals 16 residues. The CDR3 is CASSYDPDIASYGYTF. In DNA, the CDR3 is TGTGCCAGCAGTTACGATCCCGACATCGCCTCATATGGCTACACCTTC.

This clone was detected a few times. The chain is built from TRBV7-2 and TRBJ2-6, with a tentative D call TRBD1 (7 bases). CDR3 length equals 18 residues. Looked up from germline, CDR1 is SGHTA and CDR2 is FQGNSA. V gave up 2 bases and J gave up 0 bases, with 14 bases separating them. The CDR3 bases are TGTGCCAGCAGCTTAAACCCAGGGGGGAGCTCTGGGGCCAACGTCCTGACTTTC. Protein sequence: CASSLNPGGSSGANVLTF.

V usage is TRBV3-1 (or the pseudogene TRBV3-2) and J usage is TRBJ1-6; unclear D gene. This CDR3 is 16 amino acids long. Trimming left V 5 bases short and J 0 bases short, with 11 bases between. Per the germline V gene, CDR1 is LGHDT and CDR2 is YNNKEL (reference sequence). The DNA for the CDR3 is TGTGCCAGCAGCATAGACTTCAGCTCCTATAATTCACCCCTCCACTTT. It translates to CASSIDFSSYNSPLHF.